Below, 29 T cell receptor beta chains from the same sample are listed, as sequenced in a study of somatic mutations in cytotoxic T cells in rheumatoid arthritis. The table came from immunoSEQ multiplex PCR; TCRdb's copy has only in-frame clones and leaves some out. The table includes 19,000 or so clones, around 86% detected once. The sequencing sample was made of CD8+ T cells sorted from blood. These receptors were collected from a man aged 18 to 29 with rheumatoid arthritis.

The rearrangement links TRBV27 to TRBJ1-3; 7 nucleotides match TRBD1. CDR1 is MNHEY, CDR2 SMNVEV, per germline (reference sequence). This CDR3 is built from 14 residues. Unmatched junction bases numbered 17, after V lost 7 bases and J lost 14 bases. The CDR3 region is CASKRGLLDLFLYF. Written as DNA, the CDR3 is TGTGCCAGCAAAAGGGGGCTTTTAGATTTGTTCTTATATTTT.

The V call is TRBV27, the J call TRBJ2-7, with TRBD1 as a possible D gene (5 bases). The germline V gene encodes CDR1 MNHEY and CDR2 SMNVEV (reference sequence). The CDR3 runs to 14 residues. Trimming stripped 2 bases from V and 4 bases from J, with 12 bases between. The CDR3 coding sequence is TGTGCCAGCAGTTTAGTAGGGGCTGCGTACGAGCAGTACTTC. Translation: CASSLVGAAYEQYF.

The chain combines TRBV28 with TRBJ1-2; tentatively, D is TRBD1 (5 bases). V was cut by 7 bases and J by 5 bases, with 11 bases left in between. The CDR3 contains 12 residues. Germline V CDR1 and CDR2: MDHEN, SYDVKM. In DNA form, the CDR3 reads TGTGCCAGCAAGGACGGGGGATATGGCTACACCTTC. As protein: CASKDGGYGYTF.

The V and J genes are TRBV5-6 and TRBJ1-2; no definite D call. Germline assignment: CDR1 SGHDT and CDR2 YYEEEE. V was trimmed by 0 bases and J by 5 bases, leaving 5 bases between them. The CDR3 loop spans 12 amino acids. The CDR3 sequence: CASSLGGYGYTF. DNA of the CDR3: TGTGCCAGCAGCTTGGGTGGGTATGGCTACACCTTC.

This clone showed up just a few times. The chain links TRBV7-6 to TRBJ1-1, with 8 bases fitting TRBD1. J was trimmed by 1 base and V by 1 base; bases with no gene match: 2. CDR1 SGHVS and CDR2 FNYEAQ come from the germline V gene. CDR3 length: 15 residues. CDR3 loop: CASSLGGQGNTEAFF. The DNA for the CDR3 is TGTGCCAGCAGCTTAGGTGGACAGGGGAACACTGAAGCTTTCTTT.

CDR3 region: CASRPAWGPGYLSGNTIYF. DNA of the CDR3: TGTGCAAGTCGCCCGGCGTGGGGACCCGGATACCTCTCTGGAAACACCATATATTTT. The V and J genes are TRBV12-2 and TRBJ1-3. TRBV12-2 is a pseudogene. The CDR3 contains 19 residues.

This chain uses TRBV19 with TRBJ2-2; 9 bases are shared with TRBD1. CDR1 LNHDA and CDR2 SQIVND come from the germline V gene (reference sequence). The V segment lost 6 bases and the J segment 6 bases; nucleotides outside the gene matches: 14. The CDR3 sequence is 17 residues long. The CDR3: CASSPLPGQGKPGELFF. For the CDR3, the DNA is TGTGCCAGTAGCCCCCTCCCGGGACAGGGAAAACCCGGGGAGCTGTTTTTT.

The V call is TRBV15, the J call TRBJ1-1, with 10 bases fitting TRBD1. This CDR3 is built from 15 residues. V gave up 2 bases and J gave up 6 bases; unmatched junction bases: 6. Germline-derived CDR1 and CDR2 are LNHNV and YYDKDF (reference sequence). The CDR3 here is CATSRSGQGWPEAFF. As DNA, the CDR3 is TGTGCCACCAGCAGATCGGGACAGGGGTGGCCTGAAGCTTTCTTT. The full variable domain, in which reference TRBV15 and TRBJ1-1 provide the parts outside the CDR3, is DAMVIQNPRYQVTQFGKPVTLSCSQTLNHNVMYWYQQKSSQAPKLLFHYYDKDFNNEADTPDNFQSRRPNTSFCFLDIRSPGLGDTAMYLCATSRSGQGWPEAFFGQGTRLTVV.

The V call is TRBV7-6, the J call TRBJ2-7; 9 bases align to TRBD2. The CDR3 extends over 15 amino acids. Losses at the gene ends were 0 bases for V and 3 bases for J; bases not matched to a gene: 3. CDR1 and CDR2 (germline): SGHVS, FNYEAQ. The CDR3 loop is CASSLAAGGIYEQYF. CDR3 sequence (DNA): TGTGCCAGCAGCTTAGCAGCGGGGGGTATCTACGAGCAGTACTTC.

This clone was observed once. The rearrangement joins TRBV7-8 to TRBJ2-1, with D tentatively TRBD2 (5 bases). V dropped 1 base and J dropped 6 bases, with 7 bases sitting between them. Per germline, CDR1 SGHVS and CDR2 FQNEAQ. CDR3 size: 13 residues. The CDR3 sequence: CASSLGLANEQFF. CDR3 DNA sequence: TGTGCCAGCAGCTTAGGGCTAGCCAATGAGCAGTTCTTC.

The chain combines TRBV19 with TRBJ1-2; TRBD1 is a possible D gene (6 bases). CDR1 LNHDA and CDR2 SQIVND come from the germline V gene (reference sequence). The CDR3 has 15 amino acids. V shed 7 bases and J shed 4 bases, with 19 bases lying between them. Here the CDR3 reads CASTGTGHPSYGYTF. CDR3 coding DNA: TGTGCCAGTACCGGAACGGGACACCCTTCCTATGGCTACACCTTC. The full variable domain, with the rest looked up from reference TRBV19 and TRBJ1-2, is DGGITQSPKYLFRKEGQNVTLSCEQNLNHDAMYWYRQDPGQGLRLIYYSQIVNDFQKGDIAEGYSVSREKKESFPLTVTSAQKNPTAFYLCASTGTGHPSYGYTFGSGTRLTVV.

The chain carries TRBV19 and TRBJ2-4; 7 nucleotides match TRBD1. There are 15 residues in the CDR3. CDR1 is LNHDA, CDR2 SQIVND, per germline (reference sequence). The ends lost 6 bases at V and 7 bases at J; junction bases unmatched: 12. The DNA of the CDR3 is TGTGCCAGTAGGGCCGACAGGGTGAGGGGGAACATTCAGTACTTC. Protein: CASRADRVRGNIQYF.

V and J are TRBV7-6 and TRBJ2-7, with a weak D call TRBD1 (5 bases). Between the trimmed V and J ends, which lost 4 bases and 2 bases, there was a span of 12 bases. The CDR3 totals 14 residues. Germline CDR1 is SGHVS and CDR2 is FNYEAQ. CDR3 in amino acids: CASSSGQGTYEQYF. Written as DNA, the CDR3 is TGTGCCAGCAGCTCCGGCCAGGGTACCTACGAGCAGTACTTC.

This sequence joins TRBV6-5 and TRBJ1-2; D uncertain. Trimming removed 3 bases at V and 8 bases at J, with 13 bases between. This CDR3 region has 13 residues. The germline gives CDR1 MNHEY, CDR2 SVGAGI. CDR3: CASSYLASRGYTF. The CDR3, as DNA: TGTGCCAGCAGTTATCTGGCGAGTCGGGGCTACACCTTC.

V usage is TRBV11-2 and J usage is TRBJ1-5; D is uncertain. Trimming took off 4 bases at V and 0 bases at J, with 10 bases between the two ends. The germline V gene has CDR1 SGHAT and CDR2 FQNNGV. This CDR3 is built from 15 residues. For the CDR3, the DNA is TGTGCCAGCAGCTCCTCCCGATTTAGCAATCAGCCCCAGCATTTT. Translation: CASSSSRFSNQPQHF.

The chain employs TRBV14 and TRBJ1-1; TRBD1 is a possible D gene (6 bases). V was trimmed by 4 bases and J by 1 base, leaving 19 bases between them. CDR1 and CDR2 (germline): SGHDN, FVKESK. The CDR3 loop spans 17 amino acids. CDR3 DNA sequence: TGTGCCAGCAGCCTCGCATTGTCGGGACACCAGAACACTGAAGCTTTCTTT. This sequence encodes CASSLALSGHQNTEAFF.

V gene TRBV7-9 combines with J gene TRBJ2-1; 10 positions agree with TRBD2. The CDR3 spans 18 residues. From germline, CDR1 is SEHNR and CDR2 FQNEAQ (reference sequence). V trimming: 1 base; J trimming: 2 bases; junction bases outside the gene matches: 8. This CDR3 is CASSLEVRTSGAYNEQFF. The CDR3 coding sequence is TGTGCCAGCAGCTTAGAAGTTCGGACTAGCGGTGCCTACAATGAGCAGTTCTTC.

The genes are TRBV30 and TRBJ1-5; TRBD1 is a possible D gene (5 bases). CDR1 and CDR2 (germline): GTSNPN, SVGIG (reference sequence). The germline V and J ends were trimmed by 4 bases and 1 base, with 11 bases remaining between them. This CDR3 spans 14 amino acids. CDR3 protein: CAWMGRGSNQPQHF. CDR3 nucleotides: TGTGCCTGGATGGGAAGGGGCAGCAATCAGCCCCAGCATTTT.

The chain combines TRBV5-5 with TRBJ2-5, with D possibly matching TRBD2 (5 bases). The CDR3 extends over 13 amino acids. V was pared by 3 bases and J by 7 bases, with 13 bases between. Germline CDR1 and CDR2: SGHKS and YYEKEE (reference sequence). The CDR3 spells CASSSDLLGTQYF. CDR3 in DNA: TGTGCCAGCAGCTCGGACTTATTGGGGACCCAGTACTTC.

The rearrangement joins TRBV6-5 to TRBJ1-5; maybe TRBD1 (5 bases). V was trimmed by 6 bases and J by 8 bases, leaving 17 bases between them. Germline values: CDR1 MNHEY, CDR2 SVGAGI. The CDR3 is made up of 14 amino acids. The chain's CDR3 is CASRAPGPREPQHF. The CDR3 DNA reads as TGTGCCAGCAGGGCCCCGGGACCCCGGGAGCCCCAGCATTTT.

This chain links TRBV7-9 with TRBJ2-7; D remains unclear. The CDR3 covers 17 residues. The germline V gene has CDR1 SEHNR and CDR2 FQNEAQ (reference sequence). V lost 3 bases to trimming and J lost 4 bases, with 22 bases between them. DNA of the CDR3: TGTGCCAGCAGCTTTGACGCCGTTGGAGCGCGGTGGTACGAGCAGTACTTC. Amino acids: CASSFDAVGARWYEQYF.

The chain employs TRBV19 and TRBJ2-6; D may be TRBD2 (5 bases). Germline values: CDR1 LNHDA, CDR2 SQIVND (reference sequence). V lost 7 bases to trimming and J lost 1 base, with 14 bases between them. CDR3 length: 16 residues. CDR3 sequence (DNA): TGTGCCAGTACCCCCGGGGTATTATCTGGGGCCAACGTCCTGACTTTC. Translated, it gives CASTPGVLSGANVLTF.

V is TRBV7-6 and J is TRBJ1-1; TRBD1 agrees at 11 bases. This CDR3 has 18 residues. Germline lookup yields CDR1 SGHVS and CDR2 FNYEAQ. V trimming: 3 bases; J trimming: 4 bases; junction bases outside the gene matches: 13. For the CDR3, the DNA is TGTGCCAGCAGCTTGGGTCCAGGACAGGGGGCCTTGTCCACTGAAGCTTTCTTT. It translates to CASSLGPGQGALSTEAFF. Based on the CDR3 plus reference TRBV7-6 and TRBJ1-1, the full variable domain is GAGVSQSPRYKVTKRGQDVALRCDPISGHVSLYWYRQALGQGPEFLTYFNYEAQQDKSGLPNDRFSAERPEGSISTLTIQRTEQRDSAMYRCASSLGPGQGALSTEAFFGQGTRLTVV.

This chain uses TRBV19 with TRBJ2-5, with 7 bases fitting TRBD2. Germline V gives CDR1 LNHDA, CDR2 SQIVND (reference sequence). There are 15 residues in the CDR3. The J segment lost 2 bases and the V segment lost 1 base, leaving 4 bases of the junction unmatched. CDR3 protein: CASSIVSGLQETQYF. CDR3 bases: TGTGCCAGTAGTATAGTTAGCGGGCTGCAAGAGACCCAGTACTTC. The full variable domain, its missing parts supplied by reference TRBV19 and TRBJ2-5, is DGGITQSPKYLFRKEGQNVTLSCEQNLNHDAMYWYRQDPGQGLRLIYYSQIVNDFQKGDIAEGYSVSREKKESFPLTVTSAQKNPTAFYLCASSIVSGLQETQYFGPGTRLLVL.

Points on this clone: The sample has other DNA sequences that encode this CDR3 too. This chain connects TRBV6-5 to TRBJ2-1; D is unclear. CDR1 is MNHEY, CDR2 SVGAGI, per germline. The germline V and J ends were trimmed by 0 bases and 3 bases, with 3 bases remaining between them. The CDR3 loop spans 13 amino acids. The CDR3 reads CASSYSSYNEQFF. CDR3 sequence (DNA): TGTGCCAGCAGTTACTCGAGCTACAATGAGCAGTTCTTC.

The chain combines TRBV4-1 with TRBJ2-3; D may be TRBD1 or TRBD2 (5 bases each). Deletions cut 1 base from V and 8 bases from J, with 7 bases between. Germline values: CDR1 MGHRA, CDR2 YSYEKL. The CDR3 consists of 12 residues. CDR3 in DNA: TGCGCCAGCAGCCAAGTCGGGGCTACGCAGTATTTT. It translates to CASSQVGATQYF.

This chain uses TRBV7-8 with TRBJ2-7; TRBD2 matches 9 bases. This CDR3 comprises 17 residues. The V segment lost 2 bases and the J segment 1 base; nucleotides outside the gene matches: 9. Germline CDR1 is SGHVS and CDR2 is FQNEAQ. CDR3 loop: CASSLMGLALQSYEQYF. The CDR3 DNA sequence: TGTGCCAGCAGCTTAATGGGACTAGCCTTACAATCCTACGAGCAGTACTTC. The whole variable domain, remainder taken from reference TRBV7-8 and TRBJ2-7, is GAGVSQSPRYKVAKRGQDVALRCDPISGHVSLFWYQQALGQGPEFLTYFQNEAQLDKSGLPSDRFFAERPEGSVSTLKIQRTQQEDSAVYLCASSLMGLALQSYEQYFGPGTRLTVT.

This chain uses TRBV27 with TRBJ1-1; the match to TRBD1 covers 7 bases. Trimming removed 0 bases from V and 8 bases from J; junction bases left unmatched: 3. The CDR3 loop spans 13 amino acids. Looked up from germline, CDR1 is MNHEY and CDR2 is SMNVEV (reference sequence). In DNA form, the CDR3 reads TGTGCCAGCAGTTTATCCCGGACAGGAGAAGCTTTCTTT. It is translated as CASSLSRTGEAFF.

The V and J genes are TRBV5-4 and TRBJ1-2; D is ambiguous. CDR3 length equals 14 residues. Trimming took off 0 bases at V and 9 bases at J, with 15 bases between the two ends. Germline V CDR1 and CDR2: SGHNT, YYREEE (reference sequence). CDR3 nucleotides: TGTGCCAGCAGCTTGGTACGCGGCGGGAATAGCTACACCTTC. Translating it yields CASSLVRGGNSYTF. Together with reference TRBV5-4 and TRBJ1-2, the CDR3 gives the full variable domain: ETGVTQSPTHLIKTRGQQVTLRCSSQSGHNTVSWYQQALGQGPQFIFQYYREEENGRGNFPPRFSGLQFPNYSSELNVNALELDDSALYLCASSLVRGGNSYTFGSGTRLTVV.